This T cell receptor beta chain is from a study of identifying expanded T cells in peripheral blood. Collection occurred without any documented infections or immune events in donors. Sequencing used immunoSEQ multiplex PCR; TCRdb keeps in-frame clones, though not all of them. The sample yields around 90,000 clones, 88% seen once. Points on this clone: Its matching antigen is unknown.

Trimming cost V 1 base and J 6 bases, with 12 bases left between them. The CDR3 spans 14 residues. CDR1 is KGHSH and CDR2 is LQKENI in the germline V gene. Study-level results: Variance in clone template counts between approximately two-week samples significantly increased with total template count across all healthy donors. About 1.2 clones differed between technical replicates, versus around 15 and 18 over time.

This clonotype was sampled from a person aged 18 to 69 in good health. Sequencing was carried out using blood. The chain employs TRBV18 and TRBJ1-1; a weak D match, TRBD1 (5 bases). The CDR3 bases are TGTGCCAGCTCACCACTAGACAGTGGAGCTGAAGCTTTCTTT. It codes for CASSPLDSGAEAFF.